Presented here are 11 T cell receptor beta chains from one specimen sequenced in a study of blood T cells in healthy people across ages. Primers used in a second PCR of about 6 to 11 cycles were a sample-barcoded 5' primer and a J-beta primer mix. TCRdb ran MiXCR on the 5' RACE reads and lists one entry per CDR3 protein. Among roughly 680,000 distinct CDR3 sequences listed, roughly half were seen once. Sequencing input: blood. These receptor sequences come from a woman older than 75 in good health.

The chain has TRBV5-6 and TRBJ2-7; 11 nucleotides line up with TRBD2. The germline CDR1 and CDR2 sequences are SGHDT and YYEEEE. The V segment lost 0 bases and the J segment 6 bases; nucleotides outside the gene matches: 11. The CDR3 covers 17 residues. DNA of the CDR3: TGTGCCAGCAGCTTGGACGGCCCGGGACTAGCGGTATCCGAGCAGTACTTC. Translation: CASSLDGPGLAVSEQYF. The full variable domain, in which reference TRBV5-6 and TRBJ2-7 provide the parts outside the CDR3, is DAGVTQSPTHLIKTRGQQVTLRCSPKSGHDTVSWYQQALGQGPQFIFQYYEEEERQRGNFPDRFSGHQFPNYSSELNVNALLLGDSALYLCASSLDGPGLAVSEQYFGPGTRLTVT.

This clonotype was found many times. The genes are TRBV20-1 and TRBJ1-6, with TRBD1 as a possible D gene (5 bases). CDR1 DFQATT and CDR2 SNEGSKA come from the germline V gene (reference sequence). V was shortened by 6 bases and J by 5 bases, with 20 bases between the two germline ends. The CDR3 covers 16 residues. CDR3 DNA: TGCAGTGCCGCCCCCCAGGGAGGGTCCAATAATTCACCCCTCCACTTT. Residues: CSAAPQGGSNNSPLHF.

Comments on this clonotype: Just one base apart from a much larger clone, this may be a read error. This chain uses TRBV20-1 with TRBJ2-7; D remains ambiguous. Germline lookup yields CDR1 DFQATT and CDR2 SNEGSKA (reference sequence). V lost 8 bases and J lost 0, with 17 bases in between. The CDR3 runs 14 residues. CDR3 sequence reads: CSTTVDVASYEQYF. CDR3 nucleotides: TGCAGTACTACAGTGGACGTCGCCTCCTACGAGCAGTACTTC.

Comments on this clonotype: A much larger clone differs from this one at a single base, so this may be a read error. The CDR3 end shows no conserved phenylalanine or tryptophan, and so a read error is likely. The chain combines TRBV12-3 or TRBV12-4 with TRBJ2-7; 8 nucleotides agree with TRBD2. V trimming: 5 bases; J trimming: 3 bases; junction bases outside the gene matches: 9. The CDR3 has 15 amino acids. The CDR3 spells CASSGSGSNFYEQYS. CDR3 DNA: TGTGCCAGCAGTGGAAGCGGGAGTAACTTCTACGAGCAGTACTCC.

This clonotype was recorded only once. A clone one base away is much larger, so this may be a read error. The chain is built from TRBV9 and TRBJ2-7; no clear D gene. Trimming shortened V by 7 bases and J by 2 bases, and 13 bases separated the two germline ends. CDR1 and CDR2 (germline): SGDLS, YYNGEE. CDR3 length: 13 residues. CDR3 amino acids: CASGAQATYEQYF. CDR3 DNA: TGTGCCAGCGGCGCTCAAGCCACCTACGAGCAGTACTTC.

This clonotype was seen at least ten times. The CDR3 sequence: CASSYGSGANVLTF. Written as DNA, the CDR3 is TGTGCCAGCAGTTACGGCTCTGGGGCCAACGTCCTGACTTTC. The V and J genes are TRBV6-6 and TRBJ2-6; D remains unclear. Germline CDR1 reads MNHNY; CDR2 reads SVGAGI (reference sequence). CDR3 size: 14 residues. V lost 2 bases and J 0 bases, leaving 2 bases between the germline ends.

This clonotype was seen repeatedly, ten times or more. The chain joins TRBV5-1 to TRBJ2-7; D is possibly TRBD1 (5 bases). Germline CDR1 and CDR2: SGHRS and YFSETQ. Deletions cut 5 bases from V and 3 bases from J, with 12 bases between. The CDR3 runs 13 residues. The CDR3 bases are TGCGCCAGCAGTTTTGACAGTAACTACGAGCAGTACTTC. Encoded protein: CASSFDSNYEQYF.

The chain uses TRBV6-1 and TRBJ2-7, with a possible D match to TRBD1 (6 bases). The length of the CDR3 is 16 residues. With 8 bases removed from V and 2 bases from J, the gap between germline ends came to 22 bases. Germline assignment: CDR1 MNHNS and CDR2 SASEGT. CDR3 loop: CASYTAVQGRTYEQYF. The CDR3 bases are TGTGCCAGCTACACCGCTGTACAGGGACGAACCTACGAGCAGTACTTC.

The chain uses TRBV29-1 and TRBJ2-7, with D perhaps being TRBD1 or TRBD2 (5 bases each). This CDR3 region has 13 residues. CDR1 and CDR2 from the germline V gene are SQVTM and ANQGSEA. The germline V and J ends were trimmed by 3 bases and 5 bases, with 14 bases remaining between them. The CDR3 DNA follows: TGCAGCGTTGAGGGGGATCGAAGCGACGAGCAGTACTTC. Residues: CSVEGDRSDEQYF.

Many counts were recorded for this clonotype. This sequence joins TRBV2 and TRBJ2-3; no clear D gene. Germline values: CDR1 SNHLY, CDR2 FYNNEI. The V end lost 6 bases, the J end lost 1 base, and 8 bases lay between the germline ends. The CDR3 is 13 residues long. CDR3 sequence (DNA): TGTGCCAGCAGCGCGACCCGCACAGATACGCAGTATTTT. The encoded protein is CASSATRTDTQYF.

The gene calls are TRBV10-3 and TRBJ2-3; tentative D call: TRBD2 (6 bases). Germline V gene sequence: CDR1 ENHRY, CDR2 SYGVKD. The V end was cut by 0 bases, the J end by 4 bases, with 29 bases between. This CDR3 comprises 21 residues. The CDR3 is CAISESRSRVHPRERADTQYF. Here the CDR3 DNA reads TGTGCCATCAGTGAGTCTCGGTCCCGGGTTCACCCAAGGGAGCGGGCAGATACGCAGTATTTT.